This TCR beta chain was retrieved from a study of OX40 agonist ivuxolimab in advanced cancers. Method: immunoSEQ multiplex PCR; TCRdb's copy keeps in-frame clones and lacks some. Altogether 40,000 to 60,000 clones are present, around 81% being singletons, with the ten largest covering around 6.8%. Study-level points and caveats: The average count of expanded clones was higher among CD8+ T cells than among CD4+.

CDR3 length equals 14 residues. Germline loops: CDR1 LGHNA, CDR2 YSLEER. Unmatched junction bases numbered 6, after V lost 1 base and J lost 7 bases. A remark on this clone: Its target is unknown.

J is TRBJ1-2 and V is TRBV4-3; 7 bases are a match to TRBD1. The sample here was CD4+ or CD8+ T cells sorted from blood, taken in a trial of the OX40 agonist ivuxolimab. The clonotype comes from an adult with an advanced solid tumor such as melanoma, head and neck, liver or kidney cancer. The CDR3 protein is CASSQVGTVFGYTF. CDR3 DNA: TGCGCCAGCAGCCAAGTTGGGACAGTTTTTGGCTACACCTTC.